One and the same sample provided the 21 T cell receptor beta chains below, sequenced in a study of blood T cell repertoires in COVID-19. TCRdb keeps only in-frame clones here, not all; method: immunoSEQ multiplex PCR. The sample has approximately 150,000 clones; over 80% are singletons. Material: peripheral blood. The receptors derive from a man between 65 and 80 years old who had recovered from COVID-19.

V usage is TRBV7-2 and J usage is TRBJ2-7, with D tentatively TRBD2 (6 bases). Trimming left V 5 bases short and J 5 bases short, with 13 bases between. Germline CDR1 reads SGHTA; CDR2 reads FQGNSA. This CDR3 is 13 amino acids long. CDR3 nucleotide sequence: TGTGCCAGCAGCACTAGCAACCAGCACGAGCAGTACTTC. Amino acids: CASSTSNQHEQYF.

The J gene is TRBJ2-7, the V gene TRBV3-1 (or the pseudogene TRBV3-2), with 14 bases that match TRBD2. CDR1 is LGHDT, CDR2 YNNKEL, per germline (reference sequence). V lost 3 bases and J lost 6; bases outside the gene matches: 4. This CDR3 has 15 residues. CDR3 residues: CASSQGLAGVSEQYF. The DNA for the CDR3 is TGTGCCAGCAGCCAGGGACTAGCGGGAGTCTCCGAGCAGTACTTC.

The chain couples TRBV29-1 to TRBJ1-1; perhaps TRBD1 as D (5 bases). Germline CDR1 and CDR2: SQVTM and ANQGSEA. Trimming removed 6 bases at V and 3 bases at J, with 17 bases between. The CDR3 runs to 14 residues. The CDR3 sequence: CSVPALGGYTEAFF. The CDR3 DNA is TGCAGCGTCCCAGCCCTGGGGGGTTACACTGAAGCTTTCTTT.

The CDR3 loop reads CASSHEGGSKSGEAFF. In DNA form, the CDR3 reads TGTGCCAGCAGCCATGAGGGTGGCTCGAAATCAGGTGAAGCTTTCTTT. The V gene is TRBV9, the J gene TRBJ1-1, with D hard to call. This CDR3 has 16 amino acids. The germline gives CDR1 SGDLS, CDR2 YYNGEE. The germline V and J ends were trimmed by 4 bases and 7 bases, with 23 bases remaining between them.

The rearrangement links TRBV6-5 to TRBJ2-7; 7 positions agree with TRBD1. V trimming: 6 bases; J trimming: 6 bases; junction bases outside the gene matches: 8. Germline loops: CDR1 MNHEY, CDR2 SVGAGI. The CDR3 totals 13 residues. CDR3: CASRRQGNGEQYF. The CDR3 bases are TGTGCCAGCAGACGACAGGGCAACGGCGAGCAGTACTTC.

The chain recombines TRBV11-2 with TRBJ2-5, with D tentatively TRBD2 (6 bases). CDR3 length: 15 residues. Trimming left V 0 bases short and J 3 bases short, with 11 bases between. CDR1 and CDR2 (germline): SGHAT, FQNNGV. This chain's CDR3 is CASSLDHGGKETQYF. The CDR3 bases are TGTGCCAGCAGCTTAGATCATGGAGGGAAAGAGACCCAGTACTTC.

This clone has only a few counts. The chain employs TRBV20-1 and TRBJ1-3; D not resolved. CDR1 is DFQATT, CDR2 SNEGSKA, per germline (reference sequence). The V end lost 3 bases, the J end lost 2 bases, and 11 bases lay between the germline ends. This CDR3 region has 14 residues. For the CDR3, the DNA is TGCAGTGCTAGTAAACCCGAGCCTGGAAACACCATATATTTT. Translating gives CSASKPEPGNTIYF.

The genes are TRBV18 and TRBJ1-5; TRBD1 is a possible D gene (5 bases). Trimming removed 1 base from V and 5 bases from J, with 6 bases in between. The germline V gene encodes CDR1 KGHSH and CDR2 LQKENI. This CDR3 has 13 residues. DNA for the CDR3: TGTGCCAGCTCACCACTAGGGGATCAGCCCCAGCATTTT. Amino acid sequence: CASSPLGDQPQHF.

The CDR3 bases are TGTGCCAGCAGCTTAGAGTACGGGGTGGGCTACACCTTC. Protein sequence: CASSLEYGVGYTF. The V call is TRBV11-2, the J call TRBJ1-2; D not resolved. CDR3 length: 13 residues. Trimming stripped 0 bases from V and 8 bases from J, with 10 bases between. Germline CDR1 reads SGHAT; CDR2 reads FQNNGV. Full variable domain (remainder filled in from reference TRBV11-2 and TRBJ1-2): EAGVAQSPRYKIIEKRQSVAFWCNPISGHATLYWYQQILGQGPKLLIQFQNNGVVDDSQLPKDRFSAERLKGVDSTLKIQPAKLEDSAVYLCASSLEYGVGYTFGSGTRLTVV.

This chain uses TRBV4-1 with TRBJ2-5; 9 bases match TRBD2. V trimming: 6 bases; J trimming: 5 bases; junction bases outside the gene matches: 13. CDR3 length equals 16 residues. The V gene's germline CDR1 is MGHRA and CDR2 YSYEKL. The CDR3 coding sequence is TGCGCCAGCAGTCCATCCGGTGCGGGAGGGAGGGAGACCCAGTACTTC. As protein: CASSPSGAGGRETQYF.

V is TRBV11-2 and J is TRBJ2-2, with 10 bases that match TRBD1. There are 17 residues in the CDR3. Germline values: CDR1 SGHAT, CDR2 FQNNGV. V shed 3 bases, J shed 5 bases, and the junction held 9 bases outside the gene matches. The CDR3 sequence is CASSFGFDRGRTGELFF. DNA for the CDR3: TGTGCCAGCAGCTTTGGATTTGACAGGGGGCGAACCGGGGAGCTGTTTTTT.

The genes are TRBV29-1 and TRBJ2-6, with D possibly being TRBD2 (5 bases). Germline V gene sequence: CDR1 SQVTM, CDR2 ANQGSEA. The CDR3 has 17 amino acids. The V end lost 0 bases, the J end lost 0 bases, and 12 bases lay between the germline ends. The CDR3 DNA reads TGCAGCGTTGAAGACGGGCGGGCCAGCTCTGGGGCCAACGTCCTGACTTTC. Translated: CSVEDGRASSGANVLTF.

This clone was found many times. The sample contains more than one DNA sequence encoding this CDR3. J is TRBJ1-3 and V is TRBV10-3; possibly TRBD1 for D (6 bases). The length of the CDR3 is 13 residues. Deletions cut 6 bases from V and 1 base from J, with 7 bases between. Germline CDR1 and CDR2: ENHRY and SYGVKD. The CDR3 protein is CAIRDSSGNTIYF. In DNA form, the CDR3 reads TGTGCCATCAGGGACAGTTCTGGAAACACCATATATTTT.

The chain joins TRBV14 to TRBJ2-7; tentatively, D is TRBD2 (6 bases). Trimming took 2 bases from V and 2 from J, leaving 13 bases between them. This CDR3 comprises 15 residues. CDR1 is SGHDN and CDR2 is FVKESK in the germline V gene. The CDR3 sequence is CASSQLGGAAYEQYF. CDR3 nucleotide sequence: TGTGCCAGCAGCCAATTGGGCGGGGCAGCCTACGAGCAGTACTTC. Full variable domain (missing parts from reference TRBV14 and TRBJ2-7): EAGVTQFPSHSVIEKGQTVTLRCDPISGHDNLYWYRRVMGKEIKFLLHFVKESKQDESGMPNNRFLAERTGGTYSTLKVQPAELEDSGVYFCASSQLGGAAYEQYFGPGTRLTVT.

This chain uses TRBV9 with TRBJ2-1; 8 positions match TRBD2. V lost 0 bases and J lost 9; bases outside the gene matches: 8. Germline V lookup: CDR1 SGDLS, CDR2 YYNGEE. This CDR3 contains 15 residues. CDR3 region: CASSVVSGGRSEQFF. The CDR3, as DNA: TGTGCCAGCAGCGTAGTAAGCGGGGGACGAAGTGAGCAGTTCTTC.

The chain carries TRBV19 and TRBJ1-1; D unclear. Trimming removed 2 bases at V and 6 bases at J, with 10 bases between. Germline CDR1 LNHDA, CDR2 SQIVND (reference sequence). This CDR3 contains 13 residues. The CDR3 region has the DNA TGTGCCAGTAGTATAATCCCGGACTCTGAAGCTTTCTTT. Translated, it gives CASSIIPDSEAFF.

This clone appeared a single time. This chain connects TRBV6-5 to TRBJ2-3, with a weak D call TRBD1 (5 bases). The CDR3 is 13 residues long. Trimming cost V 8 bases and J 6 bases, with 15 bases left between them. CDR1 and CDR2 (germline): MNHEY, SVGAGI. This CDR3 is CASGALKGDTQYF. DNA of the CDR3: TGTGCCAGCGGGGCCCTAAAAGGGGATACGCAGTATTTT.

V usage is TRBV19 and J usage is TRBJ2-2, with D possibly matching TRBD2 (5 bases). The ends were cut back, 9 bases at V and 3 bases at J, with 14 bases in the middle. The germline gives CDR1 LNHDA, CDR2 SQIVND (reference sequence). The CDR3 extends over 14 amino acids. CDR3 nucleotide sequence: TGTGCCAGCCACTCGTTGGGAGACACCGGGGAGCTGTTTTTT. Its protein is CASHSLGDTGELFF.

This chain links TRBV2 with TRBJ1-1, with unresolved D. There are 11 residues in the CDR3. Germline CDR1 is SNHLY and CDR2 is FYNNEI. With 7 bases removed from V and 1 base from J, the gap between germline ends came to 4 bases. As DNA, the CDR3 is TGTGCCAGCACCCGGAACACTGAAGCTTTCTTT. This sequence encodes CASTRNTEAFF.

The chain combines TRBV6-5 with TRBJ2-7, with D possibly TRBD1 on 5 matching bases. This CDR3 is 14 amino acids long. V gave up 2 bases and J gave up 3 bases, with 11 bases separating them. Germline lookup yields CDR1 MNHEY and CDR2 SVGAGI. Here the CDR3 DNA reads TGTGCCAGCAGTTACGCAGGGAAAGGCTACGAGCAGTACTTC. Protein product: CASSYAGKGYEQYF.

This chain joins TRBV7-9 and TRBJ2-5, with D possibly being TRBD2 (5 bases). V lost 1 base and J 4 bases, leaving 13 bases between the germline ends. The germline gives CDR1 SEHNR, CDR2 FQNEAQ (reference sequence). The CDR3 runs to 15 residues. The CDR3, as DNA: TGTGCCAGCAGCTTAGTCGGCGGAGGAGGAGAGACCCAGTACTTC. Amino acid sequence: CASSLVGGGGETQYF.